What follows are 26 T cell receptor beta chains derived from one specimen sequenced in a study of blood T cells in healthy people across ages. A second PCR of about 6 to 11 cycles used a sample-barcoded 5' primer and a J-beta primer mix. Using its own MiXCR run on the 5' RACE reads, TCRdb lists one record per CDR3 protein. The data hold hundreds of thousands of distinct CDR3 sequences, with 29% observed a single time. The source material was blood. Receptors originate from an elderly woman in good health.

The sample holds many counts of this clonotype. The chain has TRBV7-2 and TRBJ2-5, with D tentatively TRBD1 (6 bases). Trimming left V 3 bases short and J 5 bases short, with 10 bases between. In germline, CDR1 is SGHTA, CDR2 FQGNSA. The CDR3 runs to 13 residues. The CDR3 sequence: CASSFQGWETQYF. The CDR3 nucleotides are TGTGCCAGCAGCTTTCAGGGGTGGGAGACCCAGTACTTC.

There are many counts of this clonotype. The gene calls are TRBV12-3 or TRBV12-4 and TRBJ2-3; TRBD2 matches at 12 bases. Germline trimming cut 6 bases from V and 0 bases from J; bases unmatched to any gene: 7. The CDR3 has 17 amino acids. CDR3 bases: TGTGCCAGCAGCCCAAGACTAGCGGGGGCGAGCACAGATACGCAGTATTTT. This translates into CASSPRLAGASTDTQYF.

On this clonotype: Since a much larger clone is just one base distant, this may be a read error. The chain employs TRBV7-9 and TRBJ2-7; D is possibly TRBD1 or TRBD2 (6 bases each). The germline V gene has CDR1 SEHNR and CDR2 FQNEAQ (reference sequence). This CDR3 is built from 14 residues. Trimming cost V 4 bases and J 4 bases, with 14 bases left between them. CDR3 sequence (DNA): TGTGCCAGCAGCTGCGGGACAAGAAATTACGAGCAGTACTTC. Translated: CASSCGTRNYEQYF.

For this clonotype: A read error is possible here, since a much larger clone lies one base away. The J gene is TRBJ2-7, the V gene TRBV6-1; TRBD1 aligns across 8 bases. Germline V gene lookup returns CDR1 MNHNS and CDR2 SASEGT. CDR3 length: 14 amino acids. J lost 7 bases, V lost 5 bases, and 10 bases had no gene match. The CDR3 DNA reads as TGTGCCAGCAGTCCCGGGACAGGCAACAATGAGCAGTACTTC. Amino acid sequence: CASSPGTGNNEQYF.

The chain links TRBV5-1 to TRBJ2-3; D unresolved. CDR1 SGHRS and CDR2 YFSETQ come from the germline V gene. The CDR3 has 14 residues. V dropped 7 bases and J dropped 1 base, with 13 bases sitting between them. The CDR3 coding sequence is TGCGCCAGCCGTTTATGGTCCGGCACAGATACGCAGTATTTT. Its translation is CASRLWSGTDTQYF.

This clonotype has a count of ten or more. The chain couples TRBV5-1 to TRBJ2-1; 10 bases are shared with TRBD1. The CDR3 spans 14 residues. V lost 4 bases and J lost 8; bases outside the gene matches: 6. Germline CDR1 SGHRS, CDR2 YFSETQ. This CDR3 is CASSPGQGIDEQFF. The CDR3 DNA reads as TGCGCCAGCAGCCCGGGACAGGGGATCGATGAGCAGTTCTTC. Supplemented by reference TRBV5-1 and TRBJ2-1, the full variable domain reads KAGVTQTPRYLIKTRGQQVTLSCSPISGHRSVSWYQQTPGQGLQFLFEYFSETQRNKGNFPGRFSGRQFSNSRSEMNVSTLELGDSALYLCASSPGQGIDEQFFGPGTRLTVL.

The CDR3 bases are TGTGCCAGCAGTTTACGAGGGGGCGCATTCCAAGAGACCCAGTACTTC. Its translation is CASSLRGGAFQETQYF. The rearrangement uses TRBV27 and TRBJ2-5, with TRBD1 matching 7 bases. CDR1 and CDR2 (germline): MNHEY, SMNVEV (reference sequence). The CDR3 extends over 16 amino acids. The J segment lost 1 base and the V segment lost 2 bases, leaving 7 bases of the junction unmatched.

This clonotype was seen at least ten times. In DNA, the CDR3 is TGTGCCAGCAGCTTAAGAGCGGGGGCGAACTACGAGCAGTACTTC. Protein product: CASSLRAGANYEQYF. J is TRBJ2-7 and V is TRBV11-2, with 8 bases fitting TRBD2. Trimming removed 2 bases from V and 3 bases from J; junction bases left unmatched: 6. CDR3 length equals 15 residues. Germline lookup yields CDR1 SGHAT and CDR2 FQNNGV.

Turning to this clonotype: This clone may be a read error of a much larger clone one base away. The chain combines TRBV7-9 with TRBJ1-2; maybe TRBD1 (5 bases). CDR1 and CDR2 from the germline V gene are SEHNR and FQNEAQ (reference sequence). The V gene lost 0 bases and the J gene lost 8 bases, with 13 bases spanning the gap. The CDR3 length is 14 residues. The CDR3 loop is CASSLAKQGRGYTF. The CDR3, as DNA: TGTGCCAGCAGCTTAGCTAAGCAGGGTCGAGGCTACACCTTC.

This rearrangement joins TRBV2 to TRBJ2-2; TRBD1 matches at 10 bases. The J segment lost 6 bases and the V segment lost 6 bases, leaving 7 bases of the junction unmatched. The CDR3 covers 15 residues. CDR1 and CDR2 (germline): SNHLY, FYNNEI. The CDR3 DNA sequence: TGTGCCAGCAGCGACAGGGGGCCGGGCGCCGGGGAGCTGTTTTTT. It yields the protein CASSDRGPGAGELFF.

This clonotype was seen at least ten times. V gene TRBV4-3 combines with J gene TRBJ2-7, with a tentative D call TRBD1 (5 bases). Germline V lookup: CDR1 LGHNA, CDR2 YSLEER. The CDR3 consists of 15 residues. The V and J ends lost 1 base and 1 base respectively, with 11 bases between them. The CDR3 DNA sequence: TGCGCCAGCAGCCAAGGAACAGGAAATTCCTACGAGCAGTACTTC. Protein sequence: CASSQGTGNSYEQYF.

In this sample, this clonotype turned up many times. The chain combines TRBV28 with TRBJ2-7, with TRBD1 as a possible D gene (6 bases). Trimming took off 8 bases at V and 2 bases at J, with 10 bases between the two ends. This CDR3 contains 12 residues. CDR1 and CDR2 (germline): MDHEN, SYDVKM. This CDR3 reads CASQQGTYEQYF. The CDR3 nucleotides are TGTGCCAGCCAACAGGGAACCTACGAGCAGTACTTC.

This clonotype was observed many times. The chain has TRBV7-2 and TRBJ1-5; the match to TRBD1 covers 9 bases. V lost 5 bases to trimming and J lost 6 bases; unmatched junction nucleotides: 5. Germline V gives CDR1 SGHTA, CDR2 FQGNSA. There are 14 residues in the CDR3. The CDR3 protein is CASSNRGPSQPQHF. The CDR3 nucleotides are TGTGCCAGCAGCAACAGGGGGCCCAGTCAGCCCCAGCATTTT.

This clonotype showed up just a few times. A read error may explain this, as a much larger clone is one base away. V usage is TRBV7-2 and J usage is TRBJ2-7; 9 bases align to TRBD1. The germline V gene has CDR1 SGHTA and CDR2 FQGNSA. The CDR3 totals 16 residues. The ends lost 5 bases at V and 3 bases at J; junction bases unmatched: 11. CDR3 bases: TGTGCCAGCAGCCTCGGGTCGACAGGGGGTTGCTACGAGCAGTACTTC. Amino acids: CASSLGSTGGCYEQYF.

This clonotype was observed many times. This chain connects TRBV9 to TRBJ2-5, with 7 bases identical to TRBD1. The germline V gene has CDR1 SGDLS and CDR2 YYNGEE. V was pared by 0 bases and J by 5 bases, with 7 bases of the junction left unmatched. The CDR3 is 15 amino acids. In DNA, the CDR3 is TGTGCCAGCAGCGTAGGGATGGGACAGAGGGAGACCCAGTACTTC. It codes for CASSVGMGQRETQYF.

Only a few counts were recorded for this clonotype. The chain links TRBV27 to TRBJ1-1, with 8 bases that match TRBD1. This CDR3 region has 17 residues. V trimming: 6 bases; J trimming: 1 base; junction bases outside the gene matches: 13. Germline loops: CDR1 MNHEY, CDR2 SMNVEV (reference sequence). The CDR3 DNA follows: TGTGCCAGCAGGAGGACAGGGACGATGGAAGGGAACACTGAAGCTTTCTTT. Protein product: CASRRTGTMEGNTEAFF.

This clonotype was picked up a small number of times. V is TRBV6-2 or TRBV6-3 and J is TRBJ2-3, with 9 positions matching TRBD1. Germline-derived CDR1 and CDR2 are MNHEY and SVGEGT. V was clipped by 7 bases and J by 2 bases; unmatched bases: 7. The CDR3 extends over 15 amino acids. The CDR3 spells CASNPRDRVTDTQYF. CDR3 DNA sequence: TGTGCCAGCAACCCCCGGGACAGGGTCACAGATACGCAGTATTTT.

Note on this clonotype: It may be a read error: a sequence one base away is much more abundant. The CDR3 DNA is TGTGCCGGCAGCTTGGAAGGGAACTCCTACAATGAGCAGTTCTTC. This codes for CAGSLEGNSYNEQFF. The gene calls are TRBV5-4 and TRBJ2-1; the D is unclear. Germline loops: CDR1 SGHNT, CDR2 YYREEE (reference sequence). The CDR3 runs to 15 residues.

The J gene is TRBJ1-1, the V gene TRBV7-9; D unresolved. This CDR3 contains 14 residues. Trimming removed 3 bases from V and 2 bases from J, with 10 bases in between. CDR1 and CDR2 (germline): SEHNR, FQNEAQ (reference sequence). The CDR3 spells CASSFRDTNTEAFF. In nucleotides, the CDR3 is TGTGCCAGCAGCTTCCGGGATACCAACACTGAAGCTTTCTTT.

This clonotype was counted ten times or more. CDR3 coding DNA: TGCGCCAGCAGCCAAGACAGGGGATTTAGCGGCTACACCTTC. Translating gives CASSQDRGFSGYTF. This chain connects TRBV4-3 to TRBJ1-2, with D maybe TRBD1 (6 bases). Germline CDR1 reads LGHNA; CDR2 reads YSLEER. V lost 0 bases and J 8 bases, leaving 13 bases between the germline ends. CDR3 length: 14 residues.

The sample holds many counts of this clonotype. The J gene is TRBJ1-2, the V gene TRBV6-5, with D maybe TRBD1 (5 bases). Trimming stripped 4 bases from V and 2 bases from J, with 11 bases between. The CDR3 has 14 amino acids. Germline loops: CDR1 MNHEY, CDR2 SVGAGI. The CDR3 reads CASSSVAGNYGYTF. The CDR3 DNA reads TGTGCCAGCAGTTCGGTCGCAGGGAACTATGGCTACACCTTC.

This clonotype was detected many times. The gene calls are TRBV11-2 and TRBJ2-3; 15 bases align to TRBD2. V shed 6 bases, J shed 10 bases, and the junction held 5 bases outside the gene matches. Looked up from germline, CDR1 is SGHAT and CDR2 is FQNNGV. The CDR3 covers 14 residues. The CDR3 reads CASRYGLAGGSQYF. The CDR3 DNA sequence: TGTGCCAGCAGATACGGACTAGCGGGGGGGTCGCAGTATTTT.

A word on this clonotype: This clone may be a read error of a much larger clone one base away. CDR3 protein: CASSADTSSYNEQFF. DNA for the CDR3: TGTGCCAGCAGCGCTGACACCAGCTCCTACAATGAGCAGTTCTTC. This chain connects TRBV7-2 to TRBJ2-1; D call uncertain. Germline CDR1 is SGHTA and CDR2 is FQGNSA. There are 15 residues in the CDR3. Trimming cost V 5 bases and J 0 bases, with 11 bases left between them.

The V call is TRBV7-9, the J call TRBJ1-1; no firm D call. The CDR3 sequence is 14 residues long. Germline V gene sequence: CDR1 SEHNR, CDR2 FQNEAQ (reference sequence). V was shortened by 0 bases and J by 4 bases, with 9 bases between the two germline ends. This CDR3 reads CASSLASGSTEAFF. In DNA, the CDR3 is TGTGCCAGCAGCTTAGCTTCGGGCAGCACTGAAGCTTTCTTT.

This clonotype was counted between two and nine times. CDR3 sequence reads: CSVVGGGATGELFF. The DNA of the CDR3 is TGCAGCGTTGTAGGCGGGGGGGCCACCGGGGAGCTGTTTTTT. The rearrangement uses TRBV29-1 and TRBJ2-2; 9 nucleotides align to TRBD2. The length of the CDR3 is 14 residues. The V segment lost 4 bases and the J segment 4 bases; nucleotides outside the gene matches: 4. Germline V gene sequence: CDR1 SQVTM, CDR2 ANQGSEA.

As to this clonotype: One base away lies a much larger clone, so this may be a sequencing read error. The chain couples TRBV24-1 to TRBJ2-3; possible D gene TRBD2, 6 bases. V was shortened by 10 bases and J by 2 bases, with 12 bases between the two germline ends. The V gene's germline CDR1 is KGHDR and CDR2 SFDVKD. The CDR3 extends over 13 amino acids. The CDR3, as DNA: TGTGCCACACGCGGGGCTCCCACAGATACGCAGTATTTT. This gives the protein CATRGAPTDTQYF.